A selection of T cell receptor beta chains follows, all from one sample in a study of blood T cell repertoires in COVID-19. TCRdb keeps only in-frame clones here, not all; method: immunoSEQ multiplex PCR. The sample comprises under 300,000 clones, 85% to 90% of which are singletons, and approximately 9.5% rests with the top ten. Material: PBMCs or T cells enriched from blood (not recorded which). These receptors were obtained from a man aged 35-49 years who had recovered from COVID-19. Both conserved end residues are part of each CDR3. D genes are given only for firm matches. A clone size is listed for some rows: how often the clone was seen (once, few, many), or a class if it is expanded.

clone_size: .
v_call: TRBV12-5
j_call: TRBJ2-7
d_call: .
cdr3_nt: TGTGCTAGTGCCCCTGGCCAGCGGGACGAGCAGTACTTC
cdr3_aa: CASAPGQRDEQYF

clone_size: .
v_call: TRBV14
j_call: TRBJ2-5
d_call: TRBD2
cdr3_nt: TGTGCCAGCAGCCGTGGGAGGGTCCAAGAGACCCAGTACTTC
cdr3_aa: CASSRGRVQETQYF

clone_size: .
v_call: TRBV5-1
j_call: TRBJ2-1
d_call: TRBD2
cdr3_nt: TGCGCCAGCAGCTTGGTTGCGGGAGTTAATGAGCAGTTCTTC
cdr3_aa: CASSLVAGVNEQFF

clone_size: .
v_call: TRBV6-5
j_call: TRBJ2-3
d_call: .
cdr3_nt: TGTGCCAGCAGTTACTCGGGGCAGGGCACAGATACGCAGTATTTT
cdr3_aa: CASSYSGQGTDTQYF

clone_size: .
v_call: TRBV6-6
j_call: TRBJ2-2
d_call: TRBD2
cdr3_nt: TGTGCCAGCAGCTGGACTAGCGGGGGGGCGACCGGGGAGCTGTTTTTT
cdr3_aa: CASSWTSGGATGELFF

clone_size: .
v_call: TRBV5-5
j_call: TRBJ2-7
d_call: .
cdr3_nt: TGTGCCAGCAGCTTGTACGGGGGTTCAGGCGAGCAGTACTTC
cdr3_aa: CASSLYGGSGEQYF

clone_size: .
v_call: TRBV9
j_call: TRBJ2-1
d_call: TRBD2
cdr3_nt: TGTGCCAGCAGCGTAGACGACAGCGGGAATTCCTACAATGAGCAGTTCTTC
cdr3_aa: CASSVDDSGNSYNEQFF

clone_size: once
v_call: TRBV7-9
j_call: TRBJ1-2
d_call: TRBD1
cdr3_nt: TGTGCCAGCAGCGCTGCGGACAGGGCACCGTCTGGCTACACCTTC
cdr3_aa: CASSAADRAPSGYTF

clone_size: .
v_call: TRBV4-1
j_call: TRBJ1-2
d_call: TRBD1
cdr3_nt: TGCGCCAGCAGCCAAGCAGGGGGAAACCTTCGAACCCCGGAGGATGGCTACACCTTC
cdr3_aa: CASSQAGGNLRTPEDGYTF

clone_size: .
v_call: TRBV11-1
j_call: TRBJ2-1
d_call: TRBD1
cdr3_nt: TGTGCCAGCAGGGTCGGGGACAGGGACTACAATGAGCAGTTCTTC
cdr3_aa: CASRVGDRDYNEQFF

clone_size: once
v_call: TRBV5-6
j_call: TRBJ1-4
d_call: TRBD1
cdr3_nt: TGTGCCAGCAGCTCCGGACAGGGAGTTGAAAAACTGTTTTTT
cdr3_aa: CASSSGQGVEKLFF

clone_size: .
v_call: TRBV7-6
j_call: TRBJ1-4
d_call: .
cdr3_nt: TGTGCCAGCAGCTTAGCTGGGTCAACTGTCCAGGGTAATGAAAAACTGTTTTTT
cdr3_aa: CASSLAGSTVQGNEKLFF

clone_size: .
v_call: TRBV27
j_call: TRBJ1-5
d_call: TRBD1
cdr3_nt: TGTGCCAGCAGTTGGGGACAGGGGAATCAGCCCCAGCATTTT
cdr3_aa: CASSWGQGNQPQHF

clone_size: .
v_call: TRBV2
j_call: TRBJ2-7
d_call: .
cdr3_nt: TGTGCCAGCCAGGAGAGGGGACACCCTATCATCCCCTACGAGCAGTACTTC
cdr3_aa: CASQERGHPIIPYEQYF

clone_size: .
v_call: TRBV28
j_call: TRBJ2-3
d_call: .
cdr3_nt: TGTGCCAGCAGTCCCGCGGGGTGGGGAAAGGTTAGCACAGATACGCAGTATTTT
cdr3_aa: CASSPAGWGKVSTDTQYF

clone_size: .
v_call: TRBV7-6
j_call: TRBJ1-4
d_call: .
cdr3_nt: TGTGCCAGCAGCTTAGTGGGGGCCGATGAAAAACTGTTTTTT
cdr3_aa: CASSLVGADEKLFF

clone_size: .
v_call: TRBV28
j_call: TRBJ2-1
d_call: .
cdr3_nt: TGTGCCAGCAGTTTCGGACTTAATGAGCAGTTCTTC
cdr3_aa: CASSFGLNEQFF

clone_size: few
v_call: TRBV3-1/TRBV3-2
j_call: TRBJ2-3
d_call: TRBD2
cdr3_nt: TGTGCCAGCGCAGCTGGGTGCGGGACTAAGGCAGATACGCAGTATTTT
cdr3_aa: CASAAGCGTKADTQYF

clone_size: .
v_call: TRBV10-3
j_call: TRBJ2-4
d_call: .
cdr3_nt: TGTGCCATCAGTGAGTCGATGATAGACAAAGCCAAAAACATTCAGTACTTC
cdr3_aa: CAISESMIDKAKNIQYF

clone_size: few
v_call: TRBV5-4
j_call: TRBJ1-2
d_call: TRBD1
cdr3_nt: TGTGCCAGCAGCCCGGGGACAGGGGTGAATGGCTACACCTTC
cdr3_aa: CASSPGTGVNGYTF

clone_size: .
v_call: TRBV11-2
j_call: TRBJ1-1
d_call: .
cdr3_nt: TGTGCCAGCAGCCCAGGGATGGTGGGTGAAGCTTTCTTT
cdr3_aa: CASSPGMVGEAFF

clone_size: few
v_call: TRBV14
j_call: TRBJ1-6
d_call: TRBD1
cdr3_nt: TGTGCCAGCAGCCTCGGACAGGGGGGTAATTCACCCCTCCACTTT
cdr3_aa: CASSLGQGGNSPLHF